This is a list of T cell receptor beta chains from one sample in a study of cytomegalovirus exposure and HLA in healthy donors. The data were produced by immunoSEQ multiplex PCR, yet TCRdb's version contains in-frame clones alone and is incomplete. The table records over 100,000 clones, 70% to 80% of them present only once. The sequencing sample was made of PBMCs. These receptors all come from a human donor in good health. The CDR3 runs from the conserved cysteine through the conserved F or W. The D gene is left open where the match is weak.

>TRBV5-5|TRBD1|TRBJ2-7
CASSKGQGTGYEQYF
TGTGCCAGCAGCAAGGGACAGGGGACGGGCTACGAGCAGTACTTC
>TRBV7-9|TRBD1|TRBJ2-1
CASSLARDRVFYNEQFF
TGTGCCAGCAGCTTAGCCCGGGACAGGGTTTTCTACAATGAGCAGTTCTTC
>TRBV28|.|TRBJ2-3
CASRRGGADTQYF
TGTGCCAGCAGACGCGGAGGGGCAGATACGCAGTATTTT
>TRBV5-1|TRBD2|TRBJ2-1
CASSLDGGGAGDEQFF
TGCGCCAGCAGCTTGGATGGCGGGGGGGCCGGGGATGAGCAGTTCTTC
>TRBV25-1|TRBD1|TRBJ1-2
CASRRTGAEGYTF
TGTGCCAGCAGAAGGACAGGGGCGGAGGGCTACACCTTC
>TRBV28|.|TRBJ1-2
CASSLKTANYGYTF
TGTGCCAGCAGTTTAAAGACAGCTAACTATGGCTACACCTTC
>TRBV9|.|TRBJ2-7
CASSVEVTGEQYF
TGTGCCAGCAGCGTAGAGGTGACTGGCGAGCAGTACTTC
>TRBV6-5|.|TRBJ2-7
CASSPGPVNYEQYF
TGTGCCAGCAGCCCGGGTCCGGTAAACTACGAGCAGTACTTC
>TRBV28|.|TRBJ1-1
CASSLGSRVRTEAFF
TGTGCCAGCAGTTTGGGATCCAGGGTCCGGACTGAAGCTTTCTTT
>TRBV7-2|.|TRBJ2-1
CASSFASWRYNEQFF
TGTGCCAGCAGCTTCGCCTCGTGGAGATACAATGAGCAGTTCTTC
>TRBV11-3|.|TRBJ2-1
CASSAERGRYNEQFF
TGTGCCAGCAGCGCCGAGAGAGGCCGCTACAATGAGCAGTTCTTC
>TRBV9|.|TRBJ2-7
CASSVAGLGYEQYF
TGTGCCAGCAGCGTAGCAGGGCTGGGCTACGAGCAGTACTTC
>TRBV5-1|TRBD1|TRBJ2-7
CASSLACQGDYEQYF
TGCGCCAGCAGCTTGGCTTGCCAGGGGGACTACGAGCAGTACTTC
>TRBV7-2|.|TRBJ1-2
CASSLQASYGYTF
TGTGCCAGCAGCTTACAGGCCTCCTATGGCTACACCTTC